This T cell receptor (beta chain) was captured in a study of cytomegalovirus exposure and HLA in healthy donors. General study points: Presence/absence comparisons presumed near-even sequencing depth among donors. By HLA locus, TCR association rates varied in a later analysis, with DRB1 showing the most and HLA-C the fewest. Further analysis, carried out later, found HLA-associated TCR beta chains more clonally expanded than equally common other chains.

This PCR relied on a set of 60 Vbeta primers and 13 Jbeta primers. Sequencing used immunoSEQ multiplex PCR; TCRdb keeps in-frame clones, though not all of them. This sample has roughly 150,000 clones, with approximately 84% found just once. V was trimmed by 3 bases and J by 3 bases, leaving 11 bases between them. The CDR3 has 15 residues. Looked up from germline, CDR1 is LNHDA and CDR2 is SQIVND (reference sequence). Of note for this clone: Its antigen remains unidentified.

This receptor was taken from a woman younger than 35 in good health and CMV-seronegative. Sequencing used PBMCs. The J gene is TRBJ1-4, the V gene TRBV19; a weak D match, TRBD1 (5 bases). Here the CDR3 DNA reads TGTGCCAGTAGTATCCAGGGAAATCCTAATGAAAAACTGTTTTTT. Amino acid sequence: CASSIQGNPNEKLFF.